The rows below give T cell receptor beta chains drawn from one sample of a study of post-analysis software for immune sequencing data. A single record per CDR3 protein comes from TCRdb applying MiXCR to the PCR reads. The table includes hundreds of thousands of distinct CDR3 sequences, 30% detected once. The sequenced sample was blood. The receptors originated from a girl aged 5-17 years with multiple sclerosis. Each CDR3 is given with its conserved first and last residue. Each record gives: J gene, V gene, CDR3 protein.

TRBJ2-3 TRBV12-3/TRBV12-4 CASSKITDAQYF
TRBJ2-5 TRBV9 CASSYSGRALETQYF
TRBJ2-7 TRBV5-6 CAGSYTRSQGSYEQYF
NA TRBV4-1 CASSQGGLAGLHEQYF
TRBJ2-7 TRBV12-3/TRBV12-4 CASSFYRRYEQYF
TRBJ2-1 TRBV15 CATGRSWTSGKVYNEQFF
TRBJ1-2 TRBV20-1 CTLPSANYGYTF
TRBJ2-3 TRBV12-3/TRBV12-4 CASSLIGGLMTDTQYF
TRBJ1-4 TRBV6-6 CASKDRGRNEKLFF
TRBJ2-1 TRBV24-1 CATSGYSGTSGRRNEQFF
NA TRBV20-1 CSASPGLLSRSEQYF
TRBJ2-3 TRBV5-1 CASSLPPRGPHGDTQYF
TRBJ1-1 TRBV9 CASSAGQGDTEAFF
TRBJ2-5 TRBV5-4 CASSSLVGQETQYF
TRBJ1-2 TRBV29-1 CSAGDRGVDGYTF
TRBJ1-2 TRBV11-2 CASSSSPRPEGYTF
TRBJ2-1 TRBV6-1 CASSQTGEGDEQFF
TRBJ2-3 TRBV29-1 CSGSMGDTQYF
TRBJ2-3 TRBV5-1 CASSWKRDTDTQYF
TRBJ2-3 TRBV29-1 CSVEGPGRPKQYF
TRBJ1-5 TRBV3-1 CASSQLSSNQPQHF
TRBJ1-1 TRBV20-1 CSASLAAVRNTEAFF
TRBJ2-5 TRBV7-2 CASSSDRESTYGQYF
TRBJ1-2 TRBV6-1 CASSERGGAGGINRDGYTF
TRBJ1-2 TRBV14 CASSQERPGLGMRYGYTF
TRBJ2-3 TRBV6-6 CASRITGGAPTDTQYF
TRBJ1-4 TRBV7-9 CASSLVSEKLFF
TRBJ2-1 TRBV5-1 CASSLIGADPNEQFF
TRBJ2-7 TRBV3-1 CASSQLYEQYF
TRBJ2-3 TRBV5-1 CASSLRQGPDTQYF
TRBJ2-1 TRBV20-1 CSARAPDNEQFF
TRBJ2-5 TRBV29-1 CSVGTNQETQYF
TRBJ2-3 TRBV20-1 CTLLRGTDTQYF
TRBJ1-6 TRBV5-4 CASSLRGDNSPLHF
TRBJ1-4 TRBV9 CASSVALRQASGEKLFF
TRBJ2-7 TRBV3-1 CASSEDSYVYEQYF
TRBJ2-5 TRBV6-1 CASSERIRGETQYF